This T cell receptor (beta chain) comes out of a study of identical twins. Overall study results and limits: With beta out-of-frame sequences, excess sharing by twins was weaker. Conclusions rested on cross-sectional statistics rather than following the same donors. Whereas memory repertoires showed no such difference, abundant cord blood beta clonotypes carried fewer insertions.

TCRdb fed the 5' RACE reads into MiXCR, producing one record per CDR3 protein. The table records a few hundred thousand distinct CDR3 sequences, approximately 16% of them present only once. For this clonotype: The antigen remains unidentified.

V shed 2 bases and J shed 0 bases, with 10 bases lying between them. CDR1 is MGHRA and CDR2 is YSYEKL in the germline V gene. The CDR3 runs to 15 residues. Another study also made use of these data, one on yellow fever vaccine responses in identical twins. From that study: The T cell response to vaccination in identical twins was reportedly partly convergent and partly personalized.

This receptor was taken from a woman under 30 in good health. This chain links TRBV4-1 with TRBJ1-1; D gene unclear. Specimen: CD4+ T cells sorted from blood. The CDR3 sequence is CASSQNRAMNTEAFF. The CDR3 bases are TGCGCCAGCAGCCAAAACAGAGCCATGAACACTGAAGCTTTCTTT.